Listed below are T cell receptor beta chains from one sample, sequenced in a study of neurological immune-mediated disorders. Via MiXCR, TCRdb re-called the 5' RACE reads, giving one row per CDR3 protein. The sample shows around 53,000 distinct CDR3 sequences, approximately 4.1% of them seen only once. Sequencing used PBMCs. These receptors were taken from a middle-aged man with multiple sclerosis. CDR3s include the opening cysteine and the closing phenylalanine or tryptophan. D genes are given only for firm matches. Size is stated for part of the rows, as once, few or many counts, or as a class when the clone is expanded.

abundance	v_gene	d_gene	len	j_gene	CDR3nt	CDR3aa
many	TRBV7-8	NA	12	TRBJ2-5	TGTGCCAGCAGCTTACTCCAAGAGACCCAGTACTTC	CASSLLQETQYF
many	TRBV10-3	NA	14	TRBJ1-2	TGTGCCATCAGCCCCGGACGATCTAACTATGGCTACACCTTC	CAISPGRSNYGYTF
many	TRBV20-1	NA	15	TRBJ1-6	TGCAGTGCTAGAGAAGGAGGGGCAGCCAGGGCACCCCTCCACTTT	CSAREGGAARAPLHF
many	TRBV12-3/TRBV12-4	NA	15	TRBJ1-1	TGTGCCAGCAGTTTCCCCCGTTGGGGGGGCACTGAAGCTTTCTTT	CASSFPRWGGTEAFF
NA	TRBV18	TRBD2	17	TRBJ2-5	TGTGCCAGCTCACCAAGGACTAGCGGGAGGCCCGGGGAGACCCAGTACTTC	CASSPRTSGRPGETQYF
many	TRBV3-1	NA	15	TRBJ1-6	TGTGCCAGCAGCCAAGATGGACGGAGTAGTTCACCCCTCCACTTT	CASSQDGRSSSPLHF
many	TRBV28	NA	15	TRBJ2-2	TGTGCCAGCAGTCCGGGGACGGTGAACACCGGGGAGCTGTTTTTT	CASSPGTVNTGELFF
many	TRBV11-1	NA	13	TRBJ1-2	TGTGCCAGCAGCCGAACTGCTCTGTATGGCTACACCTTC	CASSRTALYGYTF
few	TRBV7-2	NA	13	TRBJ2-7	TGTGCCAGCAGCTTAGACCACTCATACGAGCAGTACTTC	CASSLDHSYEQYF
many	TRBV12-3/TRBV12-4	NA	13	TRBJ2-7	TGTGCCAGCAGTTTCGGGGCAGGGCGGGAGCAGTACTTC	CASSFGAGREQYF
many	TRBV7-2	NA	17	TRBJ2-2	TGTGCCAGCAGCTTAATGGTGGGAATCGCGAACACCGGGGAGCTGTTTTTT	CASSLMVGIANTGELFF
NA	TRBV2	NA	14	TRBJ2-1	TGTGCCAGCAGTGAAAGCCGCTCCTACAATGAGCAGTTCTTC	CASSESRSYNEQFF
many	TRBV20-1	NA	14	TRBJ2-5	TGCAGTGCACCGGTGGGACGGAACCAAGAGACCCAGTACTTC	CSAPVGRNQETQYF
NA	TRBV2	NA	19	TRBJ2-7	TGTGCCAGCAGTGACCTTAATATTAGGGACCGTGCTGTCTCCTACGAGCAGTACTTC	CASSDLNIRDRAVSYEQYF
many	TRBV5-1	TRBD2	15	TRBJ2-1	TGCGCCAGCAGCCGAACCCTAGCGGGAGTTGTTGAGCAGTTCTTC	CASSRTLAGVVEQFF
many	TRBV3-1	TRBD1	12	TRBJ2-2	TGTGCCAGCAGTCCGAGGGGGCGGGAGCTGTTTTTT	CASSPRGRELFF
many	TRBV12-5	TRBD2	20	TRBJ2-1	TGTGCTAGTAAGAGGGGCGGGAGCTCCGAGGGAGCCCTCTCCTACAATGAGCAGTTCTTC	CASKRGGSSEGALSYNEQFF
few	TRBV12-3/TRBV12-4	NA	14	TRBJ2-5	TGTGCCAGCAGTTTGAAGGCTCTCCGGGAGACCCAGTACTTC	CASSLKALRETQYF
many	TRBV4-1	TRBD1	15	TRBJ2-3	TGCGCCAGCAGCCAAGGACAGGGACACACAGATACGCAGTATTTT	CASSQGQGHTDTQYF
many	TRBV7-2	NA	12	TRBJ2-3	TGTGCCAGCAGCCAAAACAGAGATACGCAGTATTTT	CASSQNRDTQYF
many	TRBV7-3	TRBD1	16	TRBJ2-5	TGTGCCAGCAGCTTATATGGGACAGGGGGTGGGGAGACCCAGTACTTC	CASSLYGTGGGETQYF
many	TRBV5-5	NA	13	TRBJ2-7	TGTGCCAGCAGCTTGGCTGTTAACTACGAGCAGTACTTC	CASSLAVNYEQYF
many	TRBV20-1	NA	13	TRBJ2-1	TGCAGTGCTAGAGGGGAAGTATACAATGAGCAGTTCTTC	CSARGEVYNEQFF
many	TRBV29-1	NA	14	TRBJ1-2	TGCAGCTACTGGGGTGCCGGAACCAACTATGGCTACACCTTC	CSYWGAGTNYGYTF
many	TRBV6-5	NA	15	TRBJ1-6	TGTGCCAGCAGTTACGGGGGCGGGGGTAATTCACCCCTCCACTTT	CASSYGGGGNSPLHF
many	TRBV20-1	TRBD2	15	TRBJ2-1	TGCAGTGCTAGAGCCCCGGGACTAGGGTCCAATGAGCAGTTCTTC	CSARAPGLGSNEQFF
many	TRBV5-1	TRBD2	16	TRBJ2-5	TGCGCCAGCAGCTTTAGCGGGGGGCGCTTCCAAGAGACCCAGTACTTC	CASSFSGGRFQETQYF
many	TRBV24-1	TRBD1	15	TRBJ1-4	TGTGCCACCAGTGATTTGTCGACAGGGCGGGAAAAACTGTTTTTT	CATSDLSTGREKLFF
few	TRBV5-1	NA	14	TRBJ1-5	TGCGCCAGCAGTCGGCTACAGGGAGATCAGCCCCAGAATTTT	CASSRLQGDQPQNF
many	TRBV12-3/TRBV12-4	NA	11	TRBJ1-4	TGTGCCAGCAGTTTCCGGGAAAAACTGTTTTTT	CASSFREKLFF
few	TRBV5-6	TRBD1	16	TRBJ1-5	TGTGCCAGCAGCTTGGGGGGAGGGGGCGCGAGGCAGCCCCAGCATTTT	CASSLGGGGARQPQHF
many	TRBV11-2	TRBD2	15	TRBJ2-7	TGTGCCAGCAGCTTAGCGGGAGGGAGCTCCTACGAGCAGTACTTC	CASSLAGGSSYEQYF
many	TRBV29-1	TRBD2	13	TRBJ2-7	TGCAGCGTTGAATCTAGCGGAGACTACGAGCAGTACTTC	CSVESSGDYEQYF
NA	TRBV11-3	NA	15	TRBJ2-5	TGTGCCAGCAGCTTGGGGGGCTCGTACCAAGAGACCCAGTACTTC	CASSLGGSYQETQYF
NA	TRBV29-1	TRBD2	16	TRBJ2-7	TGCAGCGTTGCCCAACCCCGAGCGGGAGGAGTCTACGAGAAGTACTTC	CSVAQPRAGGVYEKYF
many	TRBV20-1	NA	15	TRBJ1-6	TGCAGTGCTAGAGATCGCAAAGGAGGAACATCACCCCTCCACTTT	CSARDRKGGTSPLHF
many	TRBV5-1	NA	14	TRBJ1-1	TGCGCCAGCAGCTCGTTACAGGGGAACACTGAAGCTTTCTTT	CASSSLQGNTEAFF
many	TRBV20-1	NA	14	TRBJ2-7	TGCAGTGCTAGCTTTTCCGGGAGTCGCTACGAGCAGTACTTC	CSASFSGSRYEQYF
many	TRBV11-2	NA	14	TRBJ2-1	TGTGCCAGCAGACATGGGGAGGCCTACAATGAGCAGTTCTTC	CASRHGEAYNEQFF
many	TRBV24-1	TRBD2	16	TRBJ2-2	TGTGCCACCAGTGACCAACTAGCGGTTAACACCGGGGAGCTGTTTTTT	CATSDQLAVNTGELFF
many	TRBV28	NA	15	TRBJ2-5	TGTGCCAGCAGTTCCCGGGCAGGGCCACAAGAGACCCAGTACTTC	CASSSRAGPQETQYF
many	TRBV27	NA	13	TRBJ2-3	TGTGCCAGCAGAGGCGACCCTGGAGGGCCGCAGTATTTT	CASRGDPGGPQYF
many	TRBV2	TRBD1	15	TRBJ2-7	TGTGCCAGCAGTGACTCCGGGACAGGGTCGGGGGAGCAGTACTTC	CASSDSGTGSGEQYF
few	TRBV6-5	NA	15	TRBJ2-7	TGTGCCAGCAGTTCCAACAGGGTTTTGCGGGTCGAGCAGTACTTC	CASSSNRVLRVEQYF
many	TRBV21-1	NA	12	TRBJ2-5	TGTGCCAGCAGGGACAGGGGTGAGACCCAGTACTTC	CASRDRGETQYF
many	TRBV3-1	TRBD2	14	TRBJ2-7	TGTGCCAGCAGCCTAGCGGGAGGGCTCTACGAGCAGTACTTC	CASSLAGGLYEQYF
many	TRBV29-1	TRBD2	15	TRBJ2-7	TGCAGCGTTGAAGGCGGGGGGGACCGGCCCTACGAGCAGTACTTC	CSVEGGGDRPYEQYF
many	TRBV7-9	TRBD2	16	TRBJ2-3	TGTGCCAGCAGCTTAGCACGCGGGACTAGCAGAGATACGCAGTATTTT	CASSLARGTSRDTQYF
many	TRBV4-1	NA	14	TRBJ1-2	TGCGCCAGCAGCCAAGAGCGCGCCAACTATGGCTACACCTTC	CASSQERANYGYTF
many	TRBV3-1	TRBD1	16	TRBJ1-4	TGTGCCAGCAGCACACGGAAGGGGACAGGGTGGGGAAAACTGTTTTTT	CASSTRKGTGWGKLFF